This T cell receptor beta chain was documented in a study of blood T cell repertoires in COVID-19. Study at large: There were acute and convalescent COVID-19 samples, and they came from the United States, Italy and Spain. T cells, B-cell-depleted T cells, or PBMCs supplied cDNA or gDNA.

In the original processing: Estimated nucleated cell counts came from reference gene primer amplification. Here immunoSEQ multiplex PCR was the method, and the copy in TCRdb shows in-frame clones only, minus some. The V and J calls and clone size are taken from that table; D and trimming were inferred from the DNA. The table shows roughly 670,000 clones, with 75% to 90% occurring only once. The CDR3 consists of 14 residues. Germline assignment: CDR1 MGHDK and CDR2 SYGVNS. V lost 1 base, J lost 2 bases, and 8 bases lay in between. Sequencing was carried out using peripheral blood. This chain connects TRBV25-1 to TRBJ1-2; no clear D. The receptor was isolated from a woman between 18 and 29 years old with acute or convalescent COVID-19. The CDR3 coding sequence is TGTGCCAGCAGTGAATCGCGGGTAAACTATGGCTACACCTTC. Encoded protein: CASSESRVNYGYTF.